The 14 T cell receptor beta chains given below trace back to one sample, sequenced in a study of post-analysis software for immune sequencing data. The study, taken as a whole, reports: About five TRBV segments occurring more often in patients than controls included TRBV5-6, TRBV5-1 and TRBV20-1.

The antigens these receptors bind are not known. Prepared libraries of TCR beta cDNA carried unique molecular identifiers. TCRdb recomputed calls from the PCR reads with MiXCR, one row per CDR3 protein. Here the sample spans roughly 800,000 distinct CDR3 sequences, around 53% being singletons. The sample was blood. Receptors were obtained from a girl aged 5-17 years with multiple sclerosis.

The chain has TRBV5-6 and TRBJ2-1, with D tentatively TRBD2 (6 bases). Between the trimmed V and J ends, which lost 2 bases and 4 bases, there was a span of 13 bases. Germline V gives CDR1 SGHDT, CDR2 YYEEEE. The CDR3 sequence is 15 residues long. Here the CDR3 reads CASSFRGLTYNEQFF. The DNA for the CDR3 is TGTGCCAGCAGCTTTCGCGGACTAACGTACAATGAGCAGTTCTTC.

This chain connects TRBV20-1 to TRBJ1-4; D might be TRBD1 (5 bases). The CDR3 loop spans 14 amino acids. V lost 0 bases and J lost 8, with 13 bases in between. The germline V gene has CDR1 DFQATT and CDR2 SNEGSKA (reference sequence). The chain's CDR3 is CSARDGTLGEKLFF. The CDR3 bases are TGCAGTGCTAGAGACGGGACCCTAGGGGAAAAACTGTTTTTT.

This chain uses TRBV9 with TRBJ2-5; TRBD1 aligns across 11 bases. The CDR3 spans 16 residues. The germline gives CDR1 SGDLS, CDR2 YYNGEE. The V and J ends lost 2 bases and 5 bases, in that order; junction bases with no gene match: 8. Here the CDR3 DNA reads TGTGCCAGCAGCGTTGAACCGGACAGGGGGCTCGAGACCCAGTACTTC. Translation gives CASSVEPDRGLETQYF.

The chain carries TRBV5-1 and TRBJ1-2, with 10 bases identical to TRBD1. The CDR3 totals 16 residues. The V gene's germline CDR1 is SGHRS and CDR2 YFSETQ. Trimming at V came to 4 bases and at J to 4 bases, leaving 10 bases not matched to a gene. CDR3 loop: CASSPTPGQGPYGYTF. The CDR3 region has the DNA TGCGCCAGCAGCCCCACTCCGGGACAGGGGCCCTATGGCTACACCTTC.

Comment on this clonotype: The junction shows a germline mismatch at one end, possibly a read error. The chain combines TRBV10-3 with TRBJ2-5; no firm D call. CDR3 length equals 14 residues. CDR1 and CDR2 (germline): ENHRY, SYGVKD. CDR3 nucleotide sequence: TGTGCCGTCAGTGAACAGAAAATACAAGAGACCCAGTACTTC. Translation gives CAVSEQKIQETQYF.

The CDR3 protein is CASSSPREGYTF. CDR3 sequence (DNA): TGTGCCAGCAGCTCGCCGCGAGAAGGCTACACCTTC. V and J are TRBV11-2 and TRBJ1-2; no clear D gene. The CDR3 consists of 12 residues. Germline lookup yields CDR1 SGHAT and CDR2 FQNNGV. Between the trimmed V and J ends, which lost 4 bases and 8 bases, there was a span of 11 bases.

This clonotype was detected once. DNA for the CDR3: TGCAGTGCTAGAGTCTCAGGGCACTACACCTTC. Protein product: CSARVSGHYTF. The chain is built from TRBV20-1 and TRBJ1-2; D may be TRBD1 (5 bases). From germline, CDR1 is DFQATT and CDR2 SNEGSKA (reference sequence). The CDR3 loop spans 11 amino acids. V lost 1 base to trimming and J lost 10 bases, with 10 bases between them.

The V and J genes are TRBV20-1 and TRBJ2-3, with D maybe TRBD2 (6 bases). This CDR3 comprises 14 residues. Germline V gene sequence: CDR1 DFQATT, CDR2 SNEGSKA (reference sequence). V dropped 6 bases and J dropped 0 bases, with 13 bases sitting between them. The CDR3 DNA reads TGCAGTGCCGCCGGGACTCCTAGCACAGATACGCAGTATTTT. Protein sequence: CSAAGTPSTDTQYF.

V usage is TRBV6-5 and J usage is TRBJ2-7, with D perhaps given as TRBD1 or TRBD2 (6 bases each). V gave up 2 bases and J gave up 2 bases, with 13 bases separating them. This CDR3 has 15 amino acids. The germline V gene encodes CDR1 MNHEY and CDR2 SVGAGI. Here the CDR3 DNA reads TGTGCCAGCAGTTACGGGGGGACATTTACCTACGAGCAGTACTTC. Protein: CASSYGGTFTYEQYF.

In its sample, this clonotype was seen once. J is TRBJ2-5 and V is TRBV20-1, with D perhaps TRBD1 (6 bases). Trimming shortened V by 3 bases and J by 1 base, and 15 bases separated the two germline ends. The CDR3 extends over 15 amino acids. Germline values: CDR1 DFQATT, CDR2 SNEGSKA (reference sequence). CDR3 region: CSARQSQGPQETQYF. The CDR3 DNA follows: TGCAGTGCTAGGCAATCCCAGGGGCCCCAAGAGACCCAGTACTTC.

This clonotype was recorded only once. The genes are TRBV12-3 or TRBV12-4 and TRBJ2-7; tentatively, D is TRBD2 (7 bases). Trimming pared 1 base from V and 5 bases from J, leaving 27 bases between. This CDR3 comprises 19 residues. The CDR3 protein is CASSLVAGDLGAGDHEQYF. The CDR3 coding sequence is TGTGCCAGCAGTTTAGTCGCTGGGGATCTGGGGGCGGGGGACCACGAGCAGTACTTC.

J is TRBJ2-7 and V is TRBV20-1; D remains ambiguous. Trimming cost V 7 bases and J 4 bases, with 20 bases left between them. The germline CDR1 and CDR2 sequences are DFQATT and SNEGSKA (reference sequence). The CDR3 runs to 14 residues. The CDR3: CSGIVVGRKYEQYF. The CDR3 DNA is TGCAGTGGCATAGTAGTGGGCAGGAAGTACGAGCAGTACTTC.

This rearrangement joins TRBV12-3 or TRBV12-4 to TRBJ2-7; no firm D call. This CDR3 is built from 15 residues. Trimming left V 5 bases short and J 5 bases short, with 19 bases between. CDR3 region: CASSTSINWKHEQYF. Here the CDR3 DNA reads TGTGCCAGCAGTACCTCGATTAATTGGAAGCACGAGCAGTACTTC.

V and J are TRBV7-9 and TRBJ2-6; D possibly corresponds to TRBD2 (6 bases). The V and J ends lost 11 bases and 0 bases respectively, with 23 bases between them. The CDR3 is 18 residues long. Germline V gene lookup returns CDR1 SEHNR and CDR2 FQNEAQ (reference sequence). The CDR3 sequence: CALPQEGLGTSGANVLTF. Here the CDR3 DNA reads TGTGCCCTACCGCAGGAGGGGTTGGGCACCTCTGGGGCCAACGTCCTGACTTTC.